What follows describes a single T cell receptor (beta chain). Antigen unknown. Generated by immunoSEQ multiplex PCR, the TCRdb table keeps only in-frame clones and is missing some. The sample has approximately 190,000 clones, 90% to 95% seen once. The data are from a study of T cell responses to AZD1222 COVID-19 vaccine. General observations from the study: Spike-wide vaccine-associated CD4 TCRs dominated at 160-218 and 743-854.

CDR1 SGDLS and CDR2 YYNGEE come from the germline V gene. Germline trimming cut 2 bases from V and 7 bases from J; bases unmatched to any gene: 7. The CDR3 length is 15 residues. The sequencing here drew on peripheral blood, taken on day 0 of AZD1222 vaccination. The sequence derives from an adult in good health. This sequence joins TRBV9 and TRBJ1-3; 9 bases are a match to TRBD1. This CDR3 reads CASSVFDRGDNTIYF. The CDR3 DNA is TGTGCCAGCAGCGTCTTCGACAGGGGGGACAACACCATATATTTT. Full variable domain (outside the CDR3, taken from reference TRBV9 and TRBJ1-3): DSGVTQTPKHLITATGQRVTLRCSPRSGDLSVYWYQQSLDQGLQFLIQYYNGEERAKGNILERFSAQQFPDLHSELNLSSLELGDSALYFCASSVFDRGDNTIYFGEGSWLTVV.